Presented here are 17 T cell receptor beta chains from one specimen sequenced in a study of a mutant IDH1 vaccine in newly diagnosed glioma (dated by TCRdb to the early 2020s). The antigens these receptors bind are not known. This specimen's time point label, per the study, means: week 11, during vaccination. Each vaccine dose was 300 ug of a 20-mer mutant IDH1 peptide in Montanide, given subcutaneously with topical imiquimod. Library preparation was by the immunoSEQ multiplex PCR assay. Entries here come from immuneACCESS through TCRdb and include only in-frame sequences with V and J called. Some clones fail to appear in such tables; in the studies checked, an unresolved V gene covers under half of the shortfall, and the cause of the remainder is unknown. The sample table holds about 64,000 clones, of which about four fifths were seen once. The top ten clonotypes cover roughly 9.5% of the sample.

The input for sequencing was PBMCs, taken from a glioma patient whose treatment included an IDH1 peptide vaccine. The receptor set was obtained from a woman between 50 and 59 years old with glioma.

For the CDR3, the DNA is TGTGCCAGCAGTTTGAATTCTCGGGAGACCCAGTACTTC. Encoded protein: CASSLNSRETQYF. The chain combines TRBV28 with TRBJ2-5; D remains ambiguous. With 3 bases removed from V and 5 bases from J, the gap between germline ends came to 10 bases. The CDR3 sequence is 13 residues long. CDR1 is MDHEN and CDR2 is SYDVKM in the germline V gene.

The genes are TRBV5-4 and TRBJ2-3; 12 nucleotides agree with TRBD2. The CDR3 runs 16 residues. Looked up from germline, CDR1 is SGHNT and CDR2 is YYREEE (reference sequence). The V and J ends lost 3 bases and 5 bases, in that order; junction bases with no gene match: 7. CDR3 nucleotide sequence: TGTGCCAGCAGCTCGAGACTAGCGGGGGTTATAGATACGCAGTATTTT. Translating it yields CASSSRLAGVIDTQYF.

The chain recombines TRBV4-1 with TRBJ1-1, with 10 bases identical to TRBD1. The J segment lost 3 bases and the V segment lost 3 bases, leaving 10 bases of the junction unmatched. The CDR3 length is 17 residues. Per germline, CDR1 MGHRA and CDR2 YSYEKL. In nucleotides, the CDR3 is TGCGCCAGCAGCCATGGGGTTCGCGGGACAGGGGACACTGAAGCTTTCTTT. Its translation: CASSHGVRGTGDTEAFF.

This chain joins TRBV2 and TRBJ1-2; possible D gene TRBD1, 5 bases. The length of the CDR3 is 15 residues. Trimming shortened V by 9 bases and J by 0 bases, and 17 bases separated the two germline ends. Germline V gene lookup returns CDR1 SNHLY and CDR2 FYNNEI. DNA for the CDR3: TGTGCCAGTTCTTTGTCGGGGGACCCTAACTATGGCTACACCTTC. Amino acid sequence: CASSLSGDPNYGYTF.

The chain joins TRBV5-1 to TRBJ1-5; D is unclear. Trimming took off 4 bases at V and 3 bases at J, with 14 bases between the two ends. The CDR3 is 15 amino acids. CDR1 and CDR2 from the germline V gene are SGHRS and YFSETQ. Here the CDR3 reads CASSQSGESNQPQHF. The CDR3 region has the DNA TGCGCCAGCAGCCAGAGCGGGGAGTCCAATCAGCCCCAGCATTTT.

The CDR3 loop reads CASSPRLNEKLFF. The DNA of the CDR3 is TGTGCCAGCTCACCCCGGCTTAATGAAAAACTGTTTTTT. The chain carries TRBV18 and TRBJ1-4; no clear D gene. The CDR3 has 13 residues. Germline CDR1 reads KGHSH; CDR2 reads LQKENI. Trimming took 3 bases from V and 4 from J, leaving 6 bases between them.

The rearrangement links TRBV10-2 to TRBJ2-5; D not certain. V lost 2 bases and J 0 bases, leaving 4 bases between the germline ends. The CDR3 is 13 amino acids. From germline, CDR1 is WSHSY and CDR2 SAAADI. The CDR3 loop reads CASSEGYQETQYF. Written as DNA, the CDR3 is TGCGCCAGCAGTGAGGGGTACCAAGAGACCCAGTACTTC.

The V gene is TRBV6-1, the J gene TRBJ1-5, with TRBD1 identical over 7 bases. Germline CDR1 reads MNHNS; CDR2 reads SASEGT. The V gene end was trimmed by 5 bases and the J gene end by 7 bases; junction bases not matched to a gene: 11. The CDR3 sequence is 15 residues long. The CDR3 sequence is CASSPANRGGQPQHF. The CDR3 DNA reads as TGTGCCAGCAGTCCGGCCAACAGGGGCGGACAGCCCCAGCATTTT.

This sequence joins TRBV13 and TRBJ1-4; D gene uncertain. This CDR3 has 17 amino acids. V lost 2 bases to trimming and J lost 4 bases, with 17 bases between them. Germline V gene lookup returns CDR1 PRHDT and CDR2 FYEKMQ (reference sequence). The CDR3 sequence: CASSLYPKAGLNEKLFF. CDR3 DNA sequence: TGTGCCAGCAGCTTATACCCCAAAGCAGGTCTTAATGAAAAACTGTTTTTT.

This chain links TRBV6-1 with TRBJ1-6, with 8 bases fitting TRBD1. Germline trimming cut 6 bases from V and 9 bases from J; bases unmatched to any gene: 10. CDR3 length: 15 residues. The germline CDR1 and CDR2 sequences are MNHNS and SASEGT. The CDR3 loop is CASSPSDRDRSPLHF. The CDR3 DNA sequence: TGTGCCAGCAGCCCTTCGGACAGGGATCGTTCACCCCTCCACTTT.

The chain combines TRBV18 with TRBJ2-7; unclear D gene. This CDR3 spans 12 amino acids. V lost 3 bases, J lost 5 bases, and 8 bases lay in between. Per germline, CDR1 KGHSH and CDR2 LQKENI. The CDR3 region is CASSPRENEQYF. CDR3 sequence (DNA): TGTGCCAGCTCACCGCGTGAGAACGAGCAGTACTTC.

This clone showed up just a few times. The V gene is TRBV2, the J gene TRBJ1-1; D call uncertain. Germline CDR1 and CDR2: SNHLY and FYNNEI. The CDR3 length is 14 residues. The V and J ends lost 2 bases and 1 base respectively, with 8 bases between them. CDR3 in DNA: TGTGCCAGCAGTGAACGGCGGGGGAACACTGAAGCTTTCTTT. Translation gives CASSERRGNTEAFF.

This clone was picked up a small number of times. The chain has TRBV6-1 and TRBJ1-5; D possibly corresponds to TRBD1 (6 bases). CDR1 is MNHNS and CDR2 is SASEGT in the germline V gene. CDR3 length equals 15 residues. Trimming left V 2 bases short and J 4 bases short, with 12 bases between. In nucleotides, the CDR3 is TGTGCCAGCAGTGAACAGGGGCTAGGGAATCAGCCCCAGCATTTT. This codes for CASSEQGLGNQPQHF.

This clone was seen a few times. This sequence joins TRBV25-1 and TRBJ2-2; D tentatively fits TRBD1 or TRBD2 (6 bases each). The germline V gene encodes CDR1 MGHDK and CDR2 SYGVNS. The V end was cut by 0 bases, the J end by 6 bases, with 14 bases between. This CDR3 has 16 residues. The CDR3 loop is CASSEYKGGLAGELFF. Written as DNA, the CDR3 is TGTGCCAGCAGTGAATATAAGGGGGGCTTGGCCGGGGAGCTGTTTTTT.

This clone is a singleton in its sample. The chain joins TRBV13 to TRBJ2-3; D is undetermined. The ends were cut back, 3 bases at V and 4 bases at J, with 2 bases in the middle. This CDR3 is 11 amino acids long. The V gene's germline CDR1 is PRHDT and CDR2 FYEKMQ (reference sequence). The CDR3 protein is CASSLADTQYF. CDR3 DNA sequence: TGTGCCAGCAGCTTGGCAGATACGCAGTATTTT.

Only a few counts were recorded for this clone. The rearrangement links TRBV7-9 to TRBJ1-1, with D possibly TRBD1 on 5 matching bases. Germline-derived CDR1 and CDR2 are SEHNR and FQNEAQ (reference sequence). Trimming stripped 1 base from V and 5 bases from J, with 14 bases between. CDR3 length: 15 residues. The chain's CDR3 is CASSLGDSGGTEAFF. CDR3 coding DNA: TGTGCCAGCAGCTTAGGCGACAGCGGGGGTACTGAAGCTTTCTTT.

The rearrangement uses TRBV27 and TRBJ1-5, with D perhaps TRBD1 (6 bases). V lost 2 bases and J 5 bases, leaving 10 bases between the germline ends. CDR3 length equals 14 residues. CDR1 is MNHEY and CDR2 is SMNVEV in the germline V gene (reference sequence). The CDR3 reads CASSLRGGDQPQHF. CDR3 in DNA: TGTGCCAGCAGTTTACGGGGGGGCGATCAGCCCCAGCATTTT.